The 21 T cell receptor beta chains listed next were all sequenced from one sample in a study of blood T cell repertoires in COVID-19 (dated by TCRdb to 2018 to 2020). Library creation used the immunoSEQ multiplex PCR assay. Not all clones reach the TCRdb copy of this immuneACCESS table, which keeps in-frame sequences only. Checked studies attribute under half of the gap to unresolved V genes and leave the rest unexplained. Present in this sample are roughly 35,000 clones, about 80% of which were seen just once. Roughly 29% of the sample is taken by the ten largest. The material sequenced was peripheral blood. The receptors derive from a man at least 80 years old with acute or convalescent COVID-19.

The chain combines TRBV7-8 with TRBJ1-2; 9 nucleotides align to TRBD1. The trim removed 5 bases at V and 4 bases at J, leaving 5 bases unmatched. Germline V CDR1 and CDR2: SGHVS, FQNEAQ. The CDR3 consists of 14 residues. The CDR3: CASSPDRGGYGYTF. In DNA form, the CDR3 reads TGTGCCAGCAGCCCAGACAGGGGGGGCTATGGCTACACCTTC.

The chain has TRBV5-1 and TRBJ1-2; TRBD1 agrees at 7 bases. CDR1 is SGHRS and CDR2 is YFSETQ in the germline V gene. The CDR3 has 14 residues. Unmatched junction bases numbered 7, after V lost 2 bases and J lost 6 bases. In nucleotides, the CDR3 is TGCGCCAGCAGCTTAAGGGGGCAGGGCAATGGCTACACCTTC. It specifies CASSLRGQGNGYTF.

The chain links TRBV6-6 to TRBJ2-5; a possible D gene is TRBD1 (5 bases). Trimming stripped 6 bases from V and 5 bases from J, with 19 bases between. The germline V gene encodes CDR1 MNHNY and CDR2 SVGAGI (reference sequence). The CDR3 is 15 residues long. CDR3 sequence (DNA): TGTGCCAGCAGCCGTCCGGAGACAAGGGGCGAGACCCAGTACTTC. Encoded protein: CASSRPETRGETQYF.

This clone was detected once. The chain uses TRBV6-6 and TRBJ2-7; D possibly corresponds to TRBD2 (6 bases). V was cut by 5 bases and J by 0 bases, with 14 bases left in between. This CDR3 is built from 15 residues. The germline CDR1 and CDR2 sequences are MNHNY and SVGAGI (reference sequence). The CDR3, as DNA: TGTGCCAGCAGTGATGGAGGGTCCCTCTCCTACGAGCAGTACTTC. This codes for CASSDGGSLSYEQYF.

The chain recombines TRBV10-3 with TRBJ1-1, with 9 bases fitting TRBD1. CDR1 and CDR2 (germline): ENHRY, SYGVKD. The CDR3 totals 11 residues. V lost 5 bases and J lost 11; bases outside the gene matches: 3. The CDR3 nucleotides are TGTGCCATCAGTAGGGACAGGGAGGCTTTCTTT. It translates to CAISRDREAFF.

The CDR3 bases are TGTGCCAGCAGTGAACTTTCTAGCAATCAGCCCCAGCATTTT. Protein sequence: CASSELSSNQPQHF. The rearrangement uses TRBV2 and TRBJ1-5; D remains unclear. V lost 2 bases and J lost 0, with 5 bases in between. The length of the CDR3 is 14 residues. Germline CDR1 reads SNHLY; CDR2 reads FYNNEI. The entire variable domain, with the rest obtained from reference TRBV2 and TRBJ1-5, is as follows: EPEVTQTPSHQVTQMGQEVILRCVPISNHLYFYWYRQILGQKVEFLVSFYNNEISEKSEIFDDQFSVERPDGSNFTLKIRSTKLEDSAMYFCASSELSSNQPQHFGDGTRLSIL.

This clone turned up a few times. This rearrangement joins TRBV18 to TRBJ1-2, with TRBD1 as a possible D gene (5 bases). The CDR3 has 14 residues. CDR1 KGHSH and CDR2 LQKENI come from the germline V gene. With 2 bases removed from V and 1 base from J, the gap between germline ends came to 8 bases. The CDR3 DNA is TGTGCCAGCTCACCAGGGGCCAATAACTATGGCTACACCTTC. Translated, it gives CASSPGANNYGYTF.

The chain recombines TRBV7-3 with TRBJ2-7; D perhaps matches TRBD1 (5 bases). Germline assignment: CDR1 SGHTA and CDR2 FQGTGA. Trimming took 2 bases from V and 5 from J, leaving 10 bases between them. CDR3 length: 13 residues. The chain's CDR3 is CASSLGQGNEQYF. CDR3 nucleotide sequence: TGTGCCAGCAGCTTAGGGCAGGGCAACGAGCAGTACTTC.

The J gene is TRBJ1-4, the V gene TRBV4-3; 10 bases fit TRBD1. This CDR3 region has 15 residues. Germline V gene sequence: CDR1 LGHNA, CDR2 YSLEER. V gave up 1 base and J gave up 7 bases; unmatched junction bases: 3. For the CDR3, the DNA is TGCGCCAGCAGCCAAGGACAGGGGGCGAGTGAAAAACTGTTTTTT. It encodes CASSQGQGASEKLFF.

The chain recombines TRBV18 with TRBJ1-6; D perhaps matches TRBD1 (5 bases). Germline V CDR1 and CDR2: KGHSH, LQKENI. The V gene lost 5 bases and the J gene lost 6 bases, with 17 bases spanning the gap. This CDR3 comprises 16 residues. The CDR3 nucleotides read TGTGCCAGCTCAACGTCAGGGAGGATAAGTAATTCACCCCTCCACTTT. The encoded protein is CASSTSGRISNSPLHF. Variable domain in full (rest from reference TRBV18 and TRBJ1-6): NAGVMQNPRHLVRRRGQEARLRCSPMKGHSHVYWYRQLPEEGLKFMVYLQKENIIDESGMPKERFSAEFPKEGPSILRIQQVVRGDSAAYFCASSTSGRISNSPLHFGNGTRLTVT.

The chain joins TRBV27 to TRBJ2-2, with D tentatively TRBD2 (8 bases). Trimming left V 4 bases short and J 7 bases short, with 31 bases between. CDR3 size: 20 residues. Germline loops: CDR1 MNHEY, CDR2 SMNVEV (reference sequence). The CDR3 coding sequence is TGTGCCAGCAGTTCCACCCCAGGGGGTTTGGGCGGGAGGAAGGTCGGGGAGCTGTTTTTT. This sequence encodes CASSSTPGGLGGRKVGELFF.

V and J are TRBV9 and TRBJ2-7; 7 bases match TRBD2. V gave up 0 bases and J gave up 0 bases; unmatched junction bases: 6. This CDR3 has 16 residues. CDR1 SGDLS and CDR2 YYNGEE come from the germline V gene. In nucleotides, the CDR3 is TGTGCCAGCAGCGTAGGGGCGGGGGTACTCTCCTACGAGCAGTACTTC. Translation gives CASSVGAGVLSYEQYF.

CDR3 amino acids: CASSEIRGNIQYF. The DNA of the CDR3 is TGTGCCAGCAGTGAAATCAGGGGAAACATTCAGTACTTC. The genes are TRBV6-1 and TRBJ2-4, with D possibly TRBD1 on 6 matching bases. The CDR3 extends over 13 amino acids. Germline values: CDR1 MNHNS, CDR2 SASEGT. Trimming cost V 2 bases and J 6 bases, with 8 bases left between them.

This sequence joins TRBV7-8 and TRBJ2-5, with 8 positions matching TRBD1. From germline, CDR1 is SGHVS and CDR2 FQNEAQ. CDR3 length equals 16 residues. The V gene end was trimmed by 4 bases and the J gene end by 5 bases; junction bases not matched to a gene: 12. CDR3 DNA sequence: TGTGCCAGCAGCTCGGGATCCGGGACAGGCGGGGAGACCCAGTACTTC. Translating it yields CASSSGSGTGGETQYF.

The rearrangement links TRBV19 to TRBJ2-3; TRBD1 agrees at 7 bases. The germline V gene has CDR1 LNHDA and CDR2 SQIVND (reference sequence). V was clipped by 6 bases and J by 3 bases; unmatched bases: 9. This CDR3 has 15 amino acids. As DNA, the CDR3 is TGTGCCAGTAGCTCCGACAGGGAGAGGACAGATACGCAGTATTTT. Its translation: CASSSDRERTDTQYF. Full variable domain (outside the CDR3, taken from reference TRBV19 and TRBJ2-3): DGGITQSPKYLFRKEGQNVTLSCEQNLNHDAMYWYRQDPGQGLRLIYYSQIVNDFQKGDIAEGYSVSREKKESFPLTVTSAQKNPTAFYLCASSSDRERTDTQYFGPGTRLTVL.

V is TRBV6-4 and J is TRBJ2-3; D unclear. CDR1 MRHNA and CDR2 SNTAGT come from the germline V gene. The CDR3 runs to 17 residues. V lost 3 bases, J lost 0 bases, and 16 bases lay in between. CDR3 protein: CASSDLQLIASTDTQYF. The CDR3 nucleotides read TGTGCCAGCAGTGATCTACAGCTTATTGCTAGCACAGATACGCAGTATTTT.

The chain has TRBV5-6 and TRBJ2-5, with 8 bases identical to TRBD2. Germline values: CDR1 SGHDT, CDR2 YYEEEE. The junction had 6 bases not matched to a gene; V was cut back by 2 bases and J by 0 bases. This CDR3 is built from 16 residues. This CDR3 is CASSFSLAGYQETQYF. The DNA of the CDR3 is TGTGCCAGCAGCTTCAGCCTAGCGGGCTACCAAGAGACCCAGTACTTC.

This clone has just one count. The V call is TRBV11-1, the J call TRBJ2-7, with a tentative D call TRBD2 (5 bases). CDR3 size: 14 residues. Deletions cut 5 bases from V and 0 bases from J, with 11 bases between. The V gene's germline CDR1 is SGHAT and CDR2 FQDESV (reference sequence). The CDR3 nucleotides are TGTGCCAGCAGCCCGGGAATCTCCTCCTACGAGCAGTACTTC. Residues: CASSPGISSYEQYF.

The CDR3 sequence is CASSENPGGRNSPLHF. The DNA for the CDR3 is TGCGCCAGCAGCGAAAACCCAGGGGGCCGGAATTCACCCCTCCACTTT. J is TRBJ1-6 and V is TRBV5-1, with 8 positions matching TRBD1. Germline V gives CDR1 SGHRS, CDR2 YFSETQ. This CDR3 spans 16 amino acids. The junction had 10 bases not matched to a gene; V was cut back by 4 bases and J by 7 bases.

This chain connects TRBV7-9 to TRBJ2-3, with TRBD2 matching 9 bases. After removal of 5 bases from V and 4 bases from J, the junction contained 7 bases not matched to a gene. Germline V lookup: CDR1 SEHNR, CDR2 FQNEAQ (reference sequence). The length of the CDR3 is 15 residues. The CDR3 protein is CASSLVGLAPDTQYF. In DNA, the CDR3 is TGTGCCAGCAGCCTAGTGGGACTAGCCCCAGATACGCAGTATTTT.

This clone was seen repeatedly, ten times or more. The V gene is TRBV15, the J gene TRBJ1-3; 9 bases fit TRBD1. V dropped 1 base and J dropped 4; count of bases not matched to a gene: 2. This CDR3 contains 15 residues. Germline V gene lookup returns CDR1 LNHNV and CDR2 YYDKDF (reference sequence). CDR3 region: CATSRGGTGGNTIYF. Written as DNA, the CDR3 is TGTGCCACCAGCAGAGGTGGGACAGGGGGAAACACCATATATTTT.